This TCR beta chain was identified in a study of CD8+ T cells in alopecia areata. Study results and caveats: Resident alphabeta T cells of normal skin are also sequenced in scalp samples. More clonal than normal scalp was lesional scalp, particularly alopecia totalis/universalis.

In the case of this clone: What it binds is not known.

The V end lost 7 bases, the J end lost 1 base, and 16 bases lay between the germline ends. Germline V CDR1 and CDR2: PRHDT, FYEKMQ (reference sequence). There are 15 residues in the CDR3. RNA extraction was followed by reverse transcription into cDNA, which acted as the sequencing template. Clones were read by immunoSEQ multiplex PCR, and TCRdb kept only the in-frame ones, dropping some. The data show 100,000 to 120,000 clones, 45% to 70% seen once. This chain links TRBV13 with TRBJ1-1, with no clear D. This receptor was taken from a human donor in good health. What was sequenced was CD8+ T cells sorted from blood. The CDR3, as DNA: TGTGCCAGCATCACCCACGGAGACTGGAACACTGAAGCTTTCTTT. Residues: CASITHGDWNTEAFF.